This TCR beta chain was documented in a study of T-cell memory formation after mild COVID-19. About the study: TCR clustering was largely donor specific. The study, taken as a whole, reports: Clones shrinking between day 15 and 85 showed a balanced CD4/CD8 split, and those that grew later tilted toward CD4+. Contracting CD4+ clones were located mainly in CM and EM, and CD8+ clones in EMRA.

TCRdb re-called the 5' RACE reads with MiXCR, one entry per CDR3 protein. The sample has 500,000 to 650,000 distinct CDR3 sequences; about 20% are singletons. The CDR3 sequence is 16 residues long. CDR1 and CDR2 from the germline V gene are MNHEY and SVGEGT. V lost 6 bases and J 9 bases, leaving 24 bases between the germline ends. This clonotype has only a few counts. Its specificity is unknown. Sequenced: PBMCs or a T cell subset sorted from them (not recorded which). The TCR was taken from an adult woman who had mild COVID-19 (a few samples of this study predate the infection). Cell type and time point are not known. The chain couples TRBV6-2 or TRBV6-3 to TRBJ2-1, with D hard to call. As DNA, the CDR3 is TGTGCCAGCAGCCGCCTCCTAGAATCAATAGGCGGTGAGCAGTTCTTC. Its protein is CASSRLLESIGGEQFF.